This TCR beta chain was obtained from a study of T cells in Graves' hyperthyroidism and ophthalmopathy. Study conclusions and caveats: Separating ophthalmopathy from stable hyperthyroidism was achieved by a 13 V-J model. Most expanded thyroid clonotypes above 0.001 recurred in blood.

Stability of Graves' hyperthyroidism was defined as absent ophthalmopathy progression within 18 months. The hyperthyroidism patients had all been newly diagnosed, and their disease duration was under 2 months. Their ages ranged from 18 to 65 years. The V and J ends lost 7 bases and 4 bases, in that order; junction bases with no gene match: 9. Germline values: CDR1 SEHNR, CDR2 FQNEAQ (reference sequence). There are 15 residues in the CDR3. As for this clonotype: Its antigen remains unidentified.

Amplification of TCR beta CDR3 regions was performed using RNA transcripts as template. First-round RT-PCR targeting the TCR CDR3 was performed with the HTBI primer set. TCRdb used MiXCR to reprocess the multiplex PCR reads, holding one entry per CDR3 protein. Among under 700,000 distinct CDR3 sequences listed, around 45% were seen once. The source is a woman under 30 with Graves' hyperthyroidism. Material: peripheral blood or thyroid tissue (not recorded which). The chain couples TRBV7-9 to TRBJ1-2; TRBD1 aligns across 10 bases. This chain's CDR3 is CASTSPDRGVYGYTF. As DNA, the CDR3 is TGTGCCAGCACCTCCCCGGACAGGGGGGTCTATGGCTACACCTTC.